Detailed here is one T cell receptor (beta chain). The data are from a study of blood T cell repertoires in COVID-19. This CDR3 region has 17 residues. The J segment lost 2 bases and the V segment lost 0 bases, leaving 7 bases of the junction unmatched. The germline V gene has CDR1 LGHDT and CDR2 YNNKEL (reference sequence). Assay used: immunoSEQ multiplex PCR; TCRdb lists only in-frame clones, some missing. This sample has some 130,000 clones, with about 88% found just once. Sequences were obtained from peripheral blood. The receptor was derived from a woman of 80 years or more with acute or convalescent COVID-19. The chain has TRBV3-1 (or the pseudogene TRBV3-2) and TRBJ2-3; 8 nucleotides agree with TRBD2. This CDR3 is CASSQDGGVNPTDTQYF. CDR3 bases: TGTGCCAGCAGCCAAGACGGGGGGGTCAACCCCACAGATACGCAGTATTTT.